Presented here are 18 T cell receptor beta chains from one specimen sequenced in a study of PD-1 blockade in classical Hodgkin lymphoma (dated by TCRdb to 2020 to 2021). To prepare the library, the immunoSEQ multiplex PCR assay was applied. Not all clones reach the TCRdb copy of this immuneACCESS table, which keeps in-frame sequences only. Checked studies attribute under half of the gap to unresolved V genes and leave the rest unexplained. The sample includes 30,000 or so clones, with 80% to 95% observed a single time. The ten largest make up around 0.25% of the sample. According to the study, the label for this sample's time point signals: cycle 1 day 1 (C1D1), immediately before nivolumab initiation. Relapse after autologous stem cell transplantation had occurred in all trial patients, and cohorts A, B and C were distinguished by prior brentuximab vedotin exposure. Using a Miltenyi CD4+ T cell isolation kit, CD4+ T cells were purified from thawed PBMCs through magnetic negative selection.

The input for sequencing was CD4+ T cells from blood, taken at baseline. The receptors here all came from a human donor with classical Hodgkin lymphoma.

The CDR3 DNA follows: TGTGCCAGCAGTGAAGCTCGTGGGGGTACCTATGGCTACACCTTC. Amino acid sequence: CASSEARGGTYGYTF. The chain combines TRBV6-1 with TRBJ1-2; possibly TRBD1 for D (5 bases). Germline V CDR1 and CDR2: MNHNS, SASEGT. The CDR3 is made up of 15 amino acids. V was pared by 0 bases and J by 4 bases, with 12 bases between.

CDR3 residues: CASSIRLGGGAYSNQPQHF. The CDR3 coding sequence is TGTGCCAGTAGTATCCGCCTGGGTGGCGGGGCCTATAGCAATCAGCCCCAGCATTTT. V is TRBV19 and J is TRBJ1-5, with D maybe TRBD1 (5 bases). The germline V gene encodes CDR1 LNHDA and CDR2 SQIVND (reference sequence). V was pared by 3 bases and J by 0 bases, with 21 bases between. The CDR3 totals 19 residues.

This chain uses TRBV5-5 with TRBJ1-4; the D is unclear. The V and J ends lost 4 bases and 0 bases respectively, with 13 bases between them. Germline lookup yields CDR1 SGHKS and CDR2 YYEKEE (reference sequence). The CDR3 spans 16 residues. In nucleotides, the CDR3 is TGTGCCAGCAGCCTTTCCCCTCGGGCAACTAATGAAAAACTGTTTTTT. Protein sequence: CASSLSPRATNEKLFF.

The chain carries TRBV18 and TRBJ2-5; D is perhaps TRBD1 (5 bases). Germline V CDR1 and CDR2: KGHSH, LQKENI. Trimming took off 3 bases at V and 3 bases at J, with 11 bases between the two ends. This CDR3 contains 14 residues. For the CDR3, the DNA is TGTGCCAGCTCACCCAGGGTAGGAAAAGAGACCCAGTACTTC. Residues: CASSPRVGKETQYF.

The CDR3 coding sequence is TGTGCCAGCAGCTTGGGGCAGGGGGACCACGAGCAGTACTTC. As protein: CASSLGQGDHEQYF. The chain joins TRBV5-4 to TRBJ2-7; 7 nucleotides agree with TRBD1. Germline loops: CDR1 SGHNT, CDR2 YYREEE (reference sequence). V was clipped by 0 bases and J by 5 bases; unmatched bases: 5. The CDR3 totals 14 residues.

This chain links TRBV5-1 with TRBJ2-1; TRBD2 matches 9 bases. The V segment lost 3 bases and the J segment 4 bases; nucleotides outside the gene matches: 11. Per germline, CDR1 SGHRS and CDR2 YFSETQ. This CDR3 has 17 residues. Here the CDR3 DNA reads TGCGCCAGCAGCTCCCCCGCCGAGACTAGCGGTTACAATGAGCAGTTCTTC. Its protein product is CASSSPAETSGYNEQFF.

This chain uses TRBV30 with TRBJ2-3; D remains ambiguous. With 5 bases removed from V and 0 bases from J, the gap between germline ends came to 9 bases. CDR3 length equals 13 residues. Germline loops: CDR1 GTSNPN, CDR2 SVGIG (reference sequence). The CDR3 DNA follows: TGTGCCTGGCTTAGGGTTAGCACAGATACGCAGTATTTT. Its translation: CAWLRVSTDTQYF.

The V call is TRBV19, the J call TRBJ2-2; D perhaps matches TRBD2 (5 bases). CDR1 and CDR2 from the germline V gene are LNHDA and SQIVND (reference sequence). Trimming stripped 2 bases from V and 3 bases from J, with 7 bases between. The CDR3 is made up of 14 amino acids. CDR3: CASSILLDTGELFF. CDR3 in DNA: TGTGCCAGTAGTATATTACTAGACACCGGGGAGCTGTTTTTT.

The V gene is TRBV7-9, the J gene TRBJ2-1; 8 bases match TRBD2. V was clipped by 2 bases and J by 3 bases; unmatched bases: 6. The CDR3 is made up of 16 amino acids. CDR1 is SEHNR, CDR2 FQNEAQ, per germline (reference sequence). CDR3 sequence (DNA): TGTGCCAGCAGCTTATCGGCGGGAGGTTACTACAATGAGCAGTTCTTC. Translation: CASSLSAGGYYNEQFF.

CDR3 protein: CASSESIGGAGLPGNEQFF. CDR3 coding DNA: TGCGCCAGCAGTGAGTCCATAGGGGGCGCGGGACTGCCTGGCAATGAGCAGTTCTTC. The V gene is TRBV10-1, the J gene TRBJ2-1; weak D call: TRBD1 (7 bases). The CDR3 is made up of 19 amino acids. The V and J ends lost 0 bases and 6 bases respectively, with 24 bases between them. Germline CDR1 WNHNN, CDR2 SYGVQD (reference sequence).

V and J are TRBV19 and TRBJ2-3; 10 positions match TRBD2. J lost 4 bases, V lost 3 bases, and 1 base had no gene match. Looked up from germline, CDR1 is LNHDA and CDR2 is SQIVND (reference sequence). The CDR3 is 14 amino acids. The CDR3 DNA sequence: TGTGCCAGTAGTATTAGCGGGGGGCCAGATACGCAGTATTTT. As protein: CASSISGGPDTQYF.

The chain couples TRBV25-1 to TRBJ1-2; 8 bases map to TRBD1. This CDR3 is 17 amino acids long. Germline V gene data show CDR1 as MGHDK and CDR2 as SYGVNS. V was pared by 1 base and J by 4 bases, with 11 bases of the junction left unmatched. In nucleotides, the CDR3 is TGTGCCAGCAGTGAATTGGGAACAGGGGGAGTGATCTATGGCTACACCTTC. As protein: CASSELGTGGVIYGYTF.

This chain uses TRBV4-1 with TRBJ2-1; D is undetermined. This CDR3 has 14 amino acids. Trimming removed 0 bases from V and 10 bases from J, with 13 bases in between. The germline CDR1 and CDR2 sequences are MGHRA and YSYEKL. The CDR3, as DNA: TGCGCCAGCAGCCAAGAGGCTAAGGTTAGCGAGCAGTTCTTC. Translation: CASSQEAKVSEQFF.

This chain links TRBV5-4 with TRBJ1-2; 10 bases match TRBD1. The length of the CDR3 is 16 residues. Looked up from germline, CDR1 is SGHNT and CDR2 is YYREEE (reference sequence). V trimming: 0 bases; J trimming: 7 bases; junction bases outside the gene matches: 9. As DNA, the CDR3 is TGTGCCAGCAGCTTGGAGAATAGACAGGGGGCGAGTGGCTACACCTTC. Its protein product is CASSLENRQGASGYTF. The complete variable domain, with remaining parts taken from reference TRBV5-4 and TRBJ1-2, reads ETGVTQSPTHLIKTRGQQVTLRCSSQSGHNTVSWYQQALGQGPQFIFQYYREEENGRGNFPPRFSGLQFPNYSSELNVNALELDDSALYLCASSLENRQGASGYTFGSGTRLTVV.

V and J are TRBV5-5 and TRBJ1-2; D is ambiguous. The CDR3 covers 13 residues. CDR1 is SGHKS and CDR2 is YYEKEE in the germline V gene (reference sequence). Trimming stripped 1 base from V and 2 bases from J, with 6 bases between. This CDR3 is CASSLPGNYGYTF. The DNA of the CDR3 is TGTGCCAGCAGCTTGCCGGGAAACTATGGCTACACCTTC.

The chain links TRBV11-1 to TRBJ2-3; 9 bases agree with TRBD1. Germline lookup yields CDR1 SGHAT and CDR2 FQDESV (reference sequence). This CDR3 is 15 amino acids long. J gave up 6 bases and V 3 bases, and 7 bases lay outside the gene matches. The CDR3 spells CASSFTGGVVDTQYF. The CDR3 region has the DNA TGTGCCAGCAGCTTTACAGGGGGCGTCGTTGATACGCAGTATTTT.

V gene TRBV6-5 combines with J gene TRBJ2-4; D is undetermined. V was shortened by 5 bases and J by 0 bases, with 11 bases between the two germline ends. Germline values: CDR1 MNHEY, CDR2 SVGAGI. The CDR3 loop spans 15 amino acids. CDR3 sequence: CASSTHRLAKNIQYF. CDR3 coding DNA: TGTGCCAGCAGTACTCACCGGCTAGCCAAAAACATTCAGTACTTC.

The count of this clone is one. The chain employs TRBV6-1 and TRBJ1-4; D gene uncertain. The CDR3 has 16 residues. Germline V gene lookup returns CDR1 MNHNS and CDR2 SASEGT. V lost 4 bases and J 8 bases, leaving 20 bases between the germline ends. The chain's CDR3 is CASSVVQKPIIEKLFF. The DNA of the CDR3 is TGTGCCAGCAGTGTCGTACAGAAGCCCATTATCGAAAAACTGTTTTTT.